This T cell receptor (beta chain) was recovered during a study of T cells in Graves' hyperthyroidism and ophthalmopathy. The CDR3 loop spans 15 amino acids. Germline assignment: CDR1 LNHDA and CDR2 SQIVND (reference sequence). Trimming shortened V by 3 bases and J by 8 bases, and 19 bases separated the two germline ends. RNA transcripts provided the source from which TCR beta CDR3 regions were amplified. The study used the HTBI primer set for a first-round RT-PCR of the TCR CDR3. TCRdb re-analysed the multiplex PCR reads in MiXCR, keeping a single row per CDR3 protein. The data hold 600,000 or so distinct CDR3 sequences, with about 14% observed a single time.

What was sequenced was blood. The receptor was isolated from a woman aged 45-60 years with Graves' ophthalmopathy. This rearrangement joins TRBV19 to TRBJ1-2; D gene unclear. CDR3 in amino acids: CASSMNGQKIRGYTF. The CDR3 DNA sequence: TGTGCCAGTAGTATGAATGGGCAGAAGATTAGGGGCTACACCTTC.